These T cell receptor beta chains were read from a single sample in a study of human T cells and chemical hapten exposure. TCRdb reanalysed the RACE reads using MiXCR and keeps one entry per CDR3 protein. The table lists roughly 200,000 distinct CDR3 sequences, 20% to 25% of them singletons. The specimen was whole blood, collected in connection with sensitization to the hapten diphenylcyclopropenone (DPC). The origin of the receptors is a woman aged 45-65 years with alopecia areata. Some clones in this sample may be carry-over from other donors' samples. The CDR3 runs from the conserved cysteine through the conserved F or W. The D gene is left open where the match is weak. Size is omitted from some rows. Given values are once, few, many or a class for expanded clones.

j_call cdr3_length v_call d_call clone_size cdr3_aa cdr3_nt
TRBJ2-5 16 TRBV29-1 TRBD2 NA CSVDGLAGRNKETQYF TGCAGCGTTGATGGGCTAGCGGGGCGAAACAAAGAGACCCAGTACTTC
TRBJ1-1 13 TRBV7-9 NA few CASSPDRPAEAFF TGTGCCAGCAGTCCCGACAGGCCGGCTGAAGCTTTCTTT
TRBJ2-5 15 TRBV5-1 NA NA CASSSRTGPQETQYF TGCGCCAGCAGCTCCCGAACGGGACCCCAAGAGACCCAGTACTTC
TRBJ2-1 14 TRBV7-3 TRBD2 few CASSLAGVLNEQFF TGTGCCAGCAGCTTAGCGGGAGTTTTGAATGAGCAGTTCTTC
TRBJ2-2 15 TRBV5-1 NA NA CASSFPLANTGELFF TGCGCCAGCAGCTTCCCGTTGGCGAACACCGGGGAGCTGTTTTTT
TRBJ2-7 15 TRBV18 TRBD2 NA CASSTSGSDTYEQYF TGTGCCAGCTCGACTAGCGGGAGTGACACCTACGAGCAGTACTTC
TRBJ2-1 13 TRBV7-8 TRBD2 many CASSPGGGNEQFF TGTGCCAGCAGCCCCGGCGGGGGGAATGAGCAGTTCTTC
TRBJ2-5 15 TRBV24-1 TRBD1 NA CATSPGNRGLETQYF TGTGCCACCAGTCCCGGCAACAGGGGTCTAGAGACCCAGTACTTC
TRBJ1-5 15 TRBV9 NA NA CASSAWGEIYQPQHF TGTGCCAGCAGCGCCTGGGGGGAGATCTATCAGCCCCAGCATTTT
TRBJ1-3 14 TRBV6-1 NA NA CASSEWAPGNTIYF TGTGCCAGCAGTGAATGGGCACCTGGAAACACCATATATTTT
TRBJ2-1 13 TRBV7-2 NA few CASSLARVNEQFF TGTGCCAGCAGCTTAGCGCGTGTCAATGAGCAGTTCTTC
TRBJ2-7 15 TRBV6-1 NA NA CASMSEGARVREQYF TGTGCCAGCATGTCCGAAGGTGCGAGGGTCCGGGAGCAGTACTTC
TRBJ2-3 14 TRBV7-2 TRBD2 NA CASSKGLVPDTQYF TGTGCCAGCAGCAAAGGACTAGTCCCAGATACGCAGTATTTT
TRBJ1-2 15 TRBV29-1 NA many CSVEDLRTRSYGYTF TGCAGCGTTGAAGATCTGAGGACAAGGTCCTATGGCTACACCTTC
TRBJ1-6 15 TRBV18 NA NA CASSQEKSFNSPLHF TGTGCCAGCTCACAGGAGAAGAGTTTTAATTCACCCCTCCACTTT
TRBJ1-1 13 TRBV6-6 TRBD1 NA CASSGTEGTEAFF TGTGCCAGCAGCGGGACAGAAGGGACTGAAGCTTTCTTT
TRBJ1-6 14 TRBV12-3/TRBV12-4 NA many CASSLAAYNSPLHF TGTGCCAGCAGTTTGGCAGCTTATAATTCACCCCTCCACTTT
TRBJ2-7 14 TRBV6-5 TRBD1 NA CASSSWTGVDEQYF TGTGCCAGCAGTTCCTGGACAGGGGTTGACGAGCAGTACTTC
TRBJ2-1 13 TRBV5-4 NA few CASSLELVDEQFF TGTGCCAGCAGCTTGGAGCTGGTCGATGAGCAGTTCTTC
TRBJ2-4 14 TRBV29-1 NA many CSAPGPGPGDIQYF TGCAGCGCCCCCGGTCCGGGTCCCGGGGACATTCAGTACTTC
TRBJ1-2 13 TRBV6-6 NA NA CASSYGIPRGYTF TGTGCCAGCAGTTACGGGATACCTAGAGGCTACACCTTC
TRBJ1-2 13 TRBV7-9 NA NA CASSSLDHYGYTF TGTGCCAGCAGCTCCCTGGATCACTATGGCTACACCTTC
TRBJ2-1 13 TRBV20-1 NA NA CSATDSQVNEQFF TGCAGTGCTACAGACAGCCAGGTCAATGAGCAGTTCTTC
TRBJ2-5 16 TRBV25-1 TRBD2 once CASSDPRGSGRETQYF TGTGCCAGCAGTGATCCCAGAGGTAGCGGGAGAGAGACCCAGTACTTC
TRBJ2-1 15 TRBV7-2 TRBD2 many CASSPRVAGGVEQFF TGTGCCAGCAGCCCGCGAGTAGCGGGAGGGGTTGAGCAGTTCTTC
TRBJ2-1 15 TRBV2 NA few CASRVGLLHRNEQFF TGTGCCTCCCGGGTGGGTCTTCTACATCGCAATGAGCAGTTCTTC
TRBJ1-1 12 TRBV2 TRBD1 NA CAFGGTGGEAFF TGTGCCTTCGGGGGGACAGGGGGAGAGGCTTTCTTT
TRBJ1-2 15 TRBV10-2 TRBD1 few CASSDTSGGNYGYTF TGCGCCAGCAGTGACACGTCAGGGGGTAACTATGGCTACACCTTC
TRBJ2-1 14 TRBV2 NA few CASSEGLVGNEQFF TGTGCCAGCAGTGAAGGGCTAGTCGGCAATGAGCAGTTCTTC
TRBJ1-1 18 TRBV5-1 TRBD1 few CASSLEPGQHDYNTEAFF TGCGCCAGCAGCCTGGAACCGGGACAGCACGATTACAACACTGAAGCTTTCTTT
TRBJ2-5 13 TRBV29-1 NA few CSVLFLGQETQYF TGCAGCGTCCTCTTTCTAGGGCAAGAGACCCAGTACTTC
TRBJ2-7 15 TRBV6-2/TRBV6-3 NA NA CASSYATGTAPEQYF TGTGCCAGCAGTTACGCCACCGGGACGGCACCCGAGCAGTACTTC
TRBJ2-1 14 TRBV5-1 NA NA CASSVNTRGNEQFF TGCGCCAGCAGCGTAAACACTAGGGGCAATGAGCAGTTCTTC
TRBJ2-7 13 TRBV5-1 NA NA CASSLRPHYEQYF TGCGCCAGCAGCTTGAGACCACACTACGAGCAGTACTTC
TRBJ2-5 14 TRBV28 TRBD1 few CASSFRDSQETQYF TGTGCCAGCAGTTTTAGGGACAGCCAAGAGACCCAGTACTTC
TRBJ2-3 13 TRBV5-1 NA NA CASSQQGSDTQYF TGCGCCAGCAGCCAGCAGGGATCAGATACGCAGTATTTT
TRBJ2-6 18 TRBV29-1 NA few CSVSETRTRESGANVLTF TGCAGCGTTTCCGAGACACGGACCCGGGAATCTGGGGCCAACGTCCTGACTTTC
TRBJ1-3 15 TRBV5-1 NA NA CASSPDGNSGNTIYF TGCGCCAGCAGCCCGGACGGAAACTCTGGAAACACCATATATTTT
TRBJ1-5 17 TRBV20-1 NA once CSAREPLGMYSNQPQHF TGCAGTGCTAGAGAGCCACTGGGGATGTATAGCAATCAGCCCCAGCATTTT
TRBJ1-2 14 TRBV29-1 NA few CSVGTGDGSYGYTF TGCAGCGTTGGTACAGGCGACGGTTCCTATGGCTACACCTTC
TRBJ2-4 14 TRBV6-1 NA NA CASRQSGVRNIQYF TGTGCCAGCAGACAATCAGGGGTGAGGAACATTCAGTACTTC
TRBJ2-7 12 TRBV29-1 NA NA CSVRSGAYEQYF TGCAGCGTTCGTTCGGGGGCCTACGAGCAGTACTTC
TRBJ2-1 13 TRBV6-1 TRBD2 NA CATQTSGANEQFF TGTGCCACCCAGACTAGCGGGGCCAATGAGCAGTTCTTC
TRBJ2-7 15 TRBV9 NA few CASSPQPGGSNEQYF TGTGCCAGCAGCCCCCAACCAGGGGGGTCCAACGAGCAGTACTTC
TRBJ2-7 13 TRBV20-1 TRBD2 few CSAREGLAGVAGF TGCAGTGCTAGAGAGGGACTAGCGGGAGTAGCTGGTTTC